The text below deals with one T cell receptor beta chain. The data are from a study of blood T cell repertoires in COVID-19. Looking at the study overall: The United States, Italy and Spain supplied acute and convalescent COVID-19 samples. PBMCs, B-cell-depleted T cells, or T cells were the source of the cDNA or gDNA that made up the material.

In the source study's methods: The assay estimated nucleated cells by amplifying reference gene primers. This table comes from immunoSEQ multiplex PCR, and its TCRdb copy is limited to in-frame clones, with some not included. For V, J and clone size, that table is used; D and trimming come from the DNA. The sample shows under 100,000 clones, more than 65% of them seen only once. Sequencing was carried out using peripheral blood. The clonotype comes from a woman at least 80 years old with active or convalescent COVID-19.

DNA for the CDR3: TGTGCCAGTAGTATAGATCTCAGGGCGGAGACCCAGTACTTC. The encoded protein is CASSIDLRAETQYF. This sequence joins TRBV19 and TRBJ2-5; a weak D match, TRBD1 (5 bases). V was pared by 0 bases and J by 5 bases, with 10 bases between. Germline V gives CDR1 LNHDA, CDR2 SQIVND (reference sequence). The CDR3 runs to 14 residues.